These 12 T cell receptor beta chains were sequenced from one sample in a study of T cell responses to AZD1222 COVID-19 vaccine. The data were produced by immunoSEQ multiplex PCR, yet TCRdb's version contains in-frame clones alone and is incomplete. The sample contains 140,000 to 150,000 clones, about 89% of which appear only once. Sequences were derived from peripheral blood, sampled on day 0 of MenACWY control vaccination. Receptors were obtained from an adult in good health.

The CDR3 DNA follows: TGTGCCAGCAGCCAAGGACAGGGTTTCGGTGTAGTCTATGGCTACACCTTC. It yields the protein CASSQGQGFGVVYGYTF. The V and J genes are TRBV14 and TRBJ1-2; 7 nucleotides match TRBD1. There are 17 residues in the CDR3. Germline V gene sequence: CDR1 SGHDN, CDR2 FVKESK. With V trimmed by 1 base and J by 4 bases, 12 bases remained unmatched.

This chain connects TRBV3-1 (or the pseudogene TRBV3-2) to TRBJ1-2, with 9 bases that match TRBD1. The CDR3 contains 15 residues. V lost 4 bases to trimming and J lost 5 bases; unmatched junction nucleotides: 8. Germline CDR1 reads LGHDT; CDR2 reads YNNKEL (reference sequence). The CDR3 protein is CASSPQTGGVYGYTF. CDR3 nucleotide sequence: TGTGCCAGCAGCCCGCAGACAGGGGGGGTTTATGGCTACACCTTC.

The chain recombines TRBV5-1 with TRBJ1-2, with TRBD1 matching 12 bases. J was trimmed by 6 bases and V by 4 bases; bases with no gene match: 4. The length of the CDR3 is 14 residues. Germline assignment: CDR1 SGHRS and CDR2 YFSETQ. The CDR3 loop reads CASSVGQGADGYTF. In DNA, the CDR3 is TGCGCCAGCAGCGTGGGACAGGGGGCGGATGGCTACACCTTC. Drawing the rest from reference TRBV5-1 and TRBJ1-2, the complete variable domain is KAGVTQTPRYLIKTRGQQVTLSCSPISGHRSVSWYQQTPGQGLQFLFEYFSETQRNKGNFPGRFSGRQFSNSRSEMNVSTLELGDSALYLCASSVGQGADGYTFGSGTRLTVV.

This chain joins TRBV19 and TRBJ1-2, with 7 nucleotides matching TRBD1. CDR3 length: 15 residues. Germline trimming cut 5 bases from V and 0 bases from J; bases unmatched to any gene: 6. Germline lookup yields CDR1 LNHDA and CDR2 SQIVND (reference sequence). The CDR3 DNA reads TGTGCCAGTAGTCATTTGGGGACAGCTAACTATGGCTACACCTTC. This sequence encodes CASSHLGTANYGYTF.

V usage is TRBV27 and J usage is TRBJ1-2; perhaps TRBD1 as D (5 bases). CDR1 and CDR2 from the germline V gene are MNHEY and SMNVEV (reference sequence). Trimming took off 6 bases at V and 7 bases at J, with 21 bases between the two ends. This CDR3 has 15 residues. The CDR3 bases are TGTGCCAGCAGGCCAATGAGGGGCCTAGTAGGTGGCTACACCTTC. Encoded protein: CASRPMRGLVGGYTF.

This clone appeared a few times. V usage is TRBV27 and J usage is TRBJ2-1; D gene ambiguous. Germline values: CDR1 MNHEY, CDR2 SMNVEV (reference sequence). There are 14 residues in the CDR3. The ends were cut back, 0 bases at V and 4 bases at J, with 7 bases in the middle. The CDR3 bases are TGTGCCAGCAGTTTATCCTACCCGTACAATGAGCAGTTCTTC. It codes for CASSLSYPYNEQFF.

The genes are TRBV7-9 and TRBJ1-1, with D unresolved. Per the germline V gene, CDR1 is SEHNR and CDR2 is FQNEAQ (reference sequence). This CDR3 spans 12 amino acids. The ends were cut back, 2 bases at V and 6 bases at J, with 7 bases in the middle. Written as DNA, the CDR3 is TGTGCCAGCAGCTTACGAGACCCTGAAGCTTTCTTT. Protein sequence: CASSLRDPEAFF.

This chain uses TRBV2 with TRBJ2-7; the match to TRBD2 covers 11 bases. The CDR3 totals 14 residues. Germline CDR1 and CDR2: SNHLY and FYNNEI. With 4 bases clipped from V and 6 bases from J, the junction kept 5 bases outside the gene matches. CDR3 loop: CASSGLAGGGEQYF. The CDR3, as DNA: TGTGCCAGCAGTGGTCTAGCGGGAGGTGGCGAGCAGTACTTC.

This sequence joins TRBV28 and TRBJ2-5; perhaps TRBD2 as D (6 bases). This CDR3 is built from 15 residues. V lost 2 bases to trimming and J lost 5 bases, with 15 bases between them. Germline values: CDR1 MDHEN, CDR2 SYDVKM. The chain's CDR3 is CASSLGGSLGETQYF. The DNA for the CDR3 is TGTGCCAGCAGTTTAGGGGGGTCCCTCGGGGAGACCCAGTACTTC.

The chain couples TRBV5-4 to TRBJ2-2, with a possible D match to TRBD2 (7 bases). The germline gives CDR1 SGHNT, CDR2 YYREEE (reference sequence). V dropped 4 bases and J dropped 5 bases, with 24 bases sitting between them. The CDR3 runs to 18 residues. CDR3 coding DNA: TGTGCCAGCAGCCAGGGGTTACCGGGCAGGGAGGGAACCGGGGAGCTGTTTTTT. Its protein product is CASSQGLPGREGTGELFF.

The chain is built from TRBV2 and TRBJ2-1; TRBD1 matches 10 bases. V gave up 6 bases and J gave up 9 bases; unmatched junction bases: 8. Germline V lookup: CDR1 SNHLY, CDR2 FYNNEI. This CDR3 has 14 amino acids. The CDR3 loop reads CASRDRGVVGEQFF. The DNA for the CDR3 is TGTGCCAGCAGGGACAGGGGGGTGGTCGGTGAGCAGTTCTTC.

The chain carries TRBV4-1 and TRBJ2-7, with D possibly called TRBD1 or TRBD2 (5 bases each). The CDR3 contains 12 residues. Trimming stripped 0 bases from V and 6 bases from J, with 6 bases between. CDR1 is MGHRA and CDR2 is YSYEKL in the germline V gene. CDR3 coding DNA: TGCGCCAGCAGCCAAGAAGGGACCGAGCAGTACTTC. This gives the protein CASSQEGTEQYF.